This T cell receptor (beta chain) was obtained from a study of stem cell transplantation in POMP-related autoinflammatory disease. Turning to the study itself: Impaired MHC class I-dependent CD8+ differentiation was hypothesized from defective thymoproteasomes. CD8+ T cells were low and CD4+ cells naive-skewed before transplant. Study results and caveats: Unique TRB V-J gene pairings were limited in number in patients with PRAID.

Sequencing was performed with immunoSEQ multiplex PCR; in TCRdb, only in-frame clones are kept and a portion is missing. This table holds over 1,000 clones, around 80% found once. The CDR3 contains 15 residues. CDR1 is SQVTM and CDR2 is ANQGSEA in the germline V gene. V was shortened by 3 bases and J by 1 base, with 10 bases between the two germline ends. Note on this clone: Its antigen is not known.

This TCR was sampled from a human donor with POMP-related autoinflammation and immune dysregulation (PRAID). The specimen was CD4+ follicular helper T cells (Tfh) from PBMCs, collected before stem cell transplantation. The chain recombines TRBV29-1 with TRBJ2-6; D is uncertain. This CDR3 is CSVEQARSGANVLTF. Here the CDR3 DNA reads TGCAGCGTTGAGCAGGCACGTTCTGGGGCCAACGTCCTGACTTTC.